Shown below are 9 T cell receptor beta chains from a single sample sequenced in a study of beta chain features in type 1 diabetes. Study-level findings and limits: All four CD4+ subsets from Type 1 diabetes patients carried moderately but significantly shorter TCRB CDR3s.

The sequenced template was cDNA made from the entire isolated RNA. TCRdb's table, derived via immunoSEQ multiplex PCR, lists solely in-frame clones and lacks some. This table has some 200,000 clones, about a sixth appearing once. No antigen has been assigned to these receptors. Sequencing was performed on naive CD4+ T cells from blood. The receptors were sampled from a man aged 25 to 40 with type 1 diabetes.

The rearrangement uses TRBV4-3 and TRBJ2-3; D is ambiguous. This CDR3 contains 13 residues. Between the trimmed V and J ends, which lost 0 bases and 5 bases, there was a span of 6 bases. The germline V gene has CDR1 LGHNA and CDR2 YSLEER. The CDR3 DNA sequence: TGCGCCAGCAGCCAAGAGGAAGAAGATACGCAGTATTTT. Residues: CASSQEEEDTQYF.

This clone was counted between two and nine times. The chain employs TRBV11-2 and TRBJ2-5, with TRBD1 identical over 8 bases. The ends lost 3 bases at V and 2 bases at J; junction bases unmatched: 11. The CDR3 loop spans 17 amino acids. Germline V gene sequence: CDR1 SGHAT, CDR2 FQNNGV. The CDR3 here is CASSFLGGRGRQETQYF. CDR3 sequence (DNA): TGTGCCAGCAGCTTCCTAGGCGGCAGGGGGCGGCAAGAGACCCAGTACTTC.

This chain connects TRBV20-1 to TRBJ2-7; D is possibly TRBD2 (5 bases). V lost 5 bases to trimming and J lost 3 bases, with 8 bases between them. From germline, CDR1 is DFQATT and CDR2 SNEGSKA (reference sequence). The CDR3 loop spans 11 amino acids. The CDR3 sequence is CSAFGDYEQYF. CDR3 nucleotides: TGCAGTGCTTTCGGGGACTACGAGCAGTACTTC.

A word on this clone: The same CDR3 is also encoded by other DNA sequences in this sample. The chain carries TRBV7-9 and TRBJ2-5; D gene unclear. In germline, CDR1 is SEHNR, CDR2 FQNEAQ (reference sequence). The CDR3 is made up of 12 amino acids. With 3 bases removed from V and 3 bases from J, the gap between germline ends came to 5 bases. As DNA, the CDR3 is TGTGCCAGCAGCTTGGTGGAAGAGACCCAGTACTTC. This gives the protein CASSLVEETQYF.

CDR3 in amino acids: CASSPGLTNEKLFF. The CDR3 DNA reads TGTGCCAGCAGCCCGGGACTCACGAATGAAAAACTGTTTTTT. The J gene is TRBJ1-4, the V gene TRBV7-2; possible D gene TRBD1, 5 bases. The V end lost 5 bases, the J end lost 5 bases, and 12 bases lay between the germline ends. There are 14 residues in the CDR3. The germline V gene has CDR1 SGHTA and CDR2 FQGNSA. The full variable domain, its missing parts supplied by reference TRBV7-2 and TRBJ1-4, is GAGVSQSPSNKVTEKGKDVELRCDPISGHTALYWYRQSLGQGLEFLIYFQGNSAPDKSGLPSDRFSAERTGGSVSTLTIQRTQQEDSAVYLCASSPGLTNEKLFFGSGTQLSVL.

This clone was found a few times. The gene calls are TRBV4-3 and TRBJ2-1; 12 bases align to TRBD2. With 1 base clipped from V and 4 bases from J, the junction kept 11 bases outside the gene matches. CDR3 size: 19 residues. Looked up from germline, CDR1 is LGHNA and CDR2 is YSLEER. The CDR3 sequence is CASSQGTGTSGSPYNEQFF. CDR3 bases: TGCGCCAGCAGCCAAGGAACTGGGACTAGCGGGTCCCCATACAATGAGCAGTTCTTC.

This clone has just a few counts. Other DNA sequences in the same sample also yield this CDR3. The rearrangement uses TRBV20-1 and TRBJ1-2, with D uncertain. The CDR3 length is 10 residues. In germline, CDR1 is DFQATT, CDR2 SNEGSKA (reference sequence). V shed 5 bases and J shed 3 bases, with 4 bases lying between them. CDR3 amino acids: CSALDYGYTF. The CDR3 DNA sequence: TGCAGTGCTCTTGACTATGGCTACACCTTC.

This clone was recorded a few times. The chain carries TRBV7-2 and TRBJ2-7; no firm D call. Germline CDR1 SGHTA, CDR2 FQGNSA. The CDR3 extends over 15 amino acids. V lost 1 base and J 7 bases, leaving 17 bases between the germline ends. This chain's CDR3 is CASSLDTAFGREQYF. CDR3 sequence (DNA): TGTGCCAGCAGCTTAGACACGGCCTTCGGTAGGGAGCAGTACTTC.

This clone occurred a few times. This chain joins TRBV30 and TRBJ2-5, with 13 positions matching TRBD2. Losses at the gene ends were 0 bases for V and 5 bases for J; bases not matched to a gene: 9. Germline values: CDR1 GTSNPN, CDR2 SVGIG (reference sequence). The CDR3 has 17 amino acids. The CDR3 loop reads CAWSVRLAGGVGETQYF. CDR3 coding DNA: TGTGCCTGGAGTGTACGACTAGCGGGAGGAGTAGGGGAGACCCAGTACTTC.